The text below deals with one T cell receptor beta chain. Its specificity is not known. Germline assignment: CDR1 LGHNA and CDR2 YNFKEQ. V lost 0 bases, J lost 7 bases, and 10 bases lay in between. The CDR3 loop spans 14 amino acids. TCRdb's table, derived via immunoSEQ multiplex PCR, lists solely in-frame clones and lacks some. The sample lists approximately 55,000 clones; over 55% were seen once. The record originates from a study of T cell clones after liver transplantation. The overall study: Pre-transplant mixed lymphocyte reactions yielded third-party-reactive TCRbeta sequences as comparators for graft-donor-reactive sequences.

Broader study findings: These preliminary findings come from unstandardized post-transplant sampling times. Rather than being deleted, graft donor-reactive T cells may have moved into the graft.

The chain employs TRBV4-2 and TRBJ1-5, with a weak D call TRBD1 (6 bases). The sample here was CD4+ T cells from blood, taken approximately 54 months after liver transplant. The clonotype was recovered from a human patient who received a liver transplant. Some T cells here may be from the graft donor. CDR3 bases: TGTGCCAGCAGCCAAGACATACAGGGCCAGCCCCAGCATTTT. This translates into CASSQDIQGQPQHF.